The rows below give T cell receptor beta chains drawn from one sample of a study of identical twins. In TCRdb, the 5' RACE reads were re-called with MiXCR into one record per CDR3 protein. This repertoire shows 470,000 or so distinct CDR3 sequences, approximately 24% found once; its top ten account for over 2.5%. A further study also used this sample, focusing on T cells expressing NK-cell markers.

Material: CD4+ T cells sorted from blood. The receptors were sampled from a woman between 18 and 30 years old in good health. Each CDR3 is given with its conserved first and last residue. A D gene is named only where the DNA matches it firmly. Rows give clone size only sometimes, using once, few, many, or a class for an expanded clone.

d_gene: .; v_gene: TRBV6-2/TRBV6-3; abundance: .; j_gene: TRBJ2-7; CDR3nt: TGTGCCAGCAGTTTAAGCGTTCCCTACGAGCAGTACTTC; CDR3aa: CASSLSVPYEQYF
d_gene: TRBD1; v_gene: TRBV12-5; abundance: .; j_gene: TRBJ2-7; CDR3nt: TGTGCTAGTGGTTTGGCCGGGACAGGATCTTACGAGCAGTACTTC; CDR3aa: CASGLAGTGSYEQYF
d_gene: .; v_gene: TRBV5-1; abundance: few; j_gene: TRBJ2-2; CDR3nt: TGCGCCAGCAGCTTGGCCGCTGCGAACACCGGGGAGCTGTTTTTT; CDR3aa: CASSLAAANTGELFF
d_gene: TRBD2; v_gene: TRBV7-6; abundance: few; j_gene: TRBJ2-1; CDR3nt: TGTGCCAGCACCACACTAGCGGGAGCCTACAATGAGCAGTTCTTC; CDR3aa: CASTTLAGAYNEQFF
d_gene: TRBD1; v_gene: TRBV12-3/TRBV12-4; abundance: few; j_gene: TRBJ1-4; CDR3nt: TGTGCCAGCAGACCCGACAGGGGAGTGGGAAAACTGTTTTTT; CDR3aa: CASRPDRGVGKLFF
d_gene: TRBD2; v_gene: TRBV7-2; abundance: .; j_gene: TRBJ2-7; CDR3nt: TGTGCCAGCAGCAGACTCACCGGCGGGGGCTCCTACGAGCAGTACTTC; CDR3aa: CASSRLTGGGSYEQYF
d_gene: .; v_gene: TRBV15; abundance: .; j_gene: TRBJ1-1; CDR3nt: TGTGCCACCAGCAGCGGATGGGGGGAAGCTTTCTTT; CDR3aa: CATSSGWGEAFF
d_gene: .; v_gene: TRBV29-1; abundance: .; j_gene: TRBJ1-1; CDR3nt: TGCAGCGGGGGACACAAGAACACTGAAGCTTTCTTT; CDR3aa: CSGGHKNTEAFF
d_gene: TRBD2; v_gene: TRBV12-3/TRBV12-4; abundance: .; j_gene: TRBJ2-1; CDR3nt: TGTGCCAGCATCCCCGGTGCGGGAGGCCCCCAGTTCTTC; CDR3aa: CASIPGAGGPQFF
d_gene: .; v_gene: TRBV9; abundance: few; j_gene: TRBJ1-3; CDR3nt: TGTGCCAGCAGCGTAACCGTGGGCGGAAACACCATATATTTT; CDR3aa: CASSVTVGGNTIYF
d_gene: .; v_gene: TRBV7-9; abundance: .; j_gene: TRBJ1-6; CDR3nt: TGTGCCAGCAGGGGGAATATGAGCTCCTATAATTCACCCCTCCACTTT; CDR3aa: CASRGNMSSYNSPLHF
d_gene: TRBD2; v_gene: TRBV3-1; abundance: few; j_gene: TRBJ2-7; CDR3nt: TGTGCCAGCAGCCAGGGTCGAACTAGCGGGGGGGCCTCTCGTGAGCAGTACTTC; CDR3aa: CASSQGRTSGGASREQYF
d_gene: .; v_gene: TRBV12-3/TRBV12-4; abundance: many; j_gene: TRBJ2-7; CDR3nt: TGTGCCAGCCGGGGTTCCTACGAGCAGTACTTC; CDR3aa: CASRGSYEQYF
d_gene: TRBD1; v_gene: TRBV20-1; abundance: .; j_gene: TRBJ2-2; CDR3nt: TGCAGTGCTCACAGGGGGAACGCGAACACCGGGGAGCTGTTTTTT; CDR3aa: CSAHRGNANTGELFF
d_gene: TRBD2; v_gene: TRBV11-2; abundance: .; j_gene: TRBJ2-1; CDR3nt: TGTGCCAGCAGCCCCCGGGACTACGCCTACAATGAGCAGTTCTTC; CDR3aa: CASSPRDYAYNEQFF
d_gene: .; v_gene: TRBV12-3/TRBV12-4; abundance: .; j_gene: TRBJ2-5; CDR3nt: TGTGCCAGCCGAGGGGACAACCAAGAGACCCAGTACTTC; CDR3aa: CASRGDNQETQYF
d_gene: TRBD2; v_gene: TRBV7-4; abundance: few; j_gene: TRBJ2-3; CDR3nt: TGTGCCAGCAGCCCACTTAGCCCCTCGCTAGCGGGGGCCTCAGATACGCAGTATTTT; CDR3aa: CASSPLSPSLAGASDTQYF
d_gene: .; v_gene: TRBV9; abundance: .; j_gene: TRBJ2-5; CDR3nt: TGTGCCAGCAGCGTAAGCTCGGGGACCCAGTACTTC; CDR3aa: CASSVSSGTQYF
d_gene: TRBD2; v_gene: TRBV28; abundance: few; j_gene: TRBJ2-1; CDR3nt: TGTGCCAGCAGCGGGACTAGCGGGAGGGCCCATGAGCAGTTCTTC; CDR3aa: CASSGTSGRAHEQFF
d_gene: TRBD2; v_gene: TRBV7-9; abundance: many; j_gene: TRBJ2-3; CDR3nt: TGTGCCAGCAGTCCGAGCGGGGGCACAGATACGCAGTATTTT; CDR3aa: CASSPSGGTDTQYF
d_gene: .; v_gene: TRBV6-5; abundance: .; j_gene: TRBJ2-7; CDR3nt: TGTGCCAGTCGACAGGAGGGGGCGAGCTACGAGCAGTACTTC; CDR3aa: CASRQEGASYEQYF
d_gene: .; v_gene: TRBV5-5; abundance: few; j_gene: TRBJ2-3; CDR3nt: TGTGCCAGCAGCTTAGAGGGTTCGAGCACAGATACGCAGTATTTT; CDR3aa: CASSLEGSSTDTQYF
d_gene: .; v_gene: TRBV10-3; abundance: .; j_gene: TRBJ2-3; CDR3nt: TGTGCCATCCGGGTAGAGGGGACAGATACGCAGTATTTT; CDR3aa: CAIRVEGTDTQYF
d_gene: .; v_gene: TRBV6-2/TRBV6-3; abundance: few; j_gene: TRBJ2-1; CDR3nt: TGTGCCAGCAGTAACCCGCTAGGTATCGTCCCTGAGCAGTTCTTC; CDR3aa: CASSNPLGIVPEQFF
d_gene: TRBD2; v_gene: TRBV3-1; abundance: .; j_gene: TRBJ2-7; CDR3nt: TGTGCCAGCAGCCGACTTTCCGGGACTATGGGGTTCGAGCAGTACTTC; CDR3aa: CASSRLSGTMGFEQYF
d_gene: .; v_gene: TRBV5-1; abundance: many; j_gene: TRBJ1-4; CDR3nt: TGCGCCAGCAGCTTGGGTGGTCATGAAAAACTGTTTTTT; CDR3aa: CASSLGGHEKLFF
d_gene: TRBD2; v_gene: TRBV2; abundance: .; j_gene: TRBJ2-1; CDR3nt: TGTGCCAGCAGTGAAGAAGGGCTAGCGGGGCCCCAGTTCTTC; CDR3aa: CASSEEGLAGPQFF
d_gene: TRBD2; v_gene: TRBV4-2; abundance: few; j_gene: TRBJ2-1; CDR3nt: TGTGCCAGCAGCCAAGAATCTCCGCTAGCGGGAGGGTTTGAGCAGTTCTTC; CDR3aa: CASSQESPLAGGFEQFF
d_gene: .; v_gene: TRBV20-1; abundance: many; j_gene: TRBJ2-5; CDR3nt: TGCAGTGCTAGGTACAGCCAAGAGACCCAGTACTTC; CDR3aa: CSARYSQETQYF
d_gene: .; v_gene: TRBV12-3/TRBV12-4; abundance: few; j_gene: TRBJ2-3; CDR3nt: TGTGCCAGCAGTTTCGCGGGACGCACAGATACGCAGTATTTT; CDR3aa: CASSFAGRTDTQYF
d_gene: .; v_gene: TRBV19; abundance: few; j_gene: TRBJ2-1; CDR3nt: TGTGCCAGGCTTTGGTGGGATGAGCAGTTCTTC; CDR3aa: CARLWWDEQFF
d_gene: .; v_gene: TRBV7-2; abundance: .; j_gene: TRBJ2-3; CDR3nt: TGTGCCAGCAGCTTATCATACCATGCCACAGATACGCAGTATTTT; CDR3aa: CASSLSYHATDTQYF
d_gene: .; v_gene: TRBV9; abundance: .; j_gene: TRBJ2-2; CDR3nt: TGTGCCAGCAGCGTAGCGGGATACCACACCGGGGAGCTGTTTTTT; CDR3aa: CASSVAGYHTGELFF
d_gene: .; v_gene: TRBV5-1; abundance: .; j_gene: TRBJ2-7; CDR3nt: TGCGCCAGCAGCTTCGGGACGGGGCGCAGCTACGAGCAGTACTTC; CDR3aa: CASSFGTGRSYEQYF
d_gene: TRBD1; v_gene: TRBV10-1; abundance: .; j_gene: TRBJ2-1; CDR3nt: TGCGCCAGCGGGGGGACAGGGGCAAATGAGCAGTTCTTC; CDR3aa: CASGGTGANEQFF